The clone carrying this T cell receptor beta chain was recorded many times. Its antigen is unidentified. Scientists made TCR beta libraries using quantitative 5'-RACE with molecular barcodes. A single record per CDR3 protein comes from TCRdb applying MiXCR to the 5' RACE reads. The sample records about 240,000 distinct CDR3 sequences, approximately 8.4% being singletons. The CDR3 is made up of 16 amino acids. V trimming: 0 bases; J trimming: 4 bases; junction bases outside the gene matches: 5. CDR1 is SGHRS, CDR2 YFSETQ, per germline. The data derive from a study of CD8 T cells in ankylosing spondylitis. Study results and limitations: Earlier literature documents some of the motif variants in reactive arthritis synovial fluid and blood. Researchers reportedly found disease-linked clones significantly enriched in matched ankylosing spondylitis synovial fluid.

The gene calls are TRBV5-1 and TRBJ1-3; 9 bases align to TRBD1. The sample consisted of blood, either unsorted or a sorted T cell fraction (not recorded which). The sequence derives from a female donor with ankylosing spondylitis or in good health (not recorded which). The CDR3 region has the DNA TGCGCCAGCAGCTTGGATGGGACAGGGCGCGGAAACACCATATATTTT. Amino acids: CASSLDGTGRGNTIYF.